The rows below give T cell receptor beta chains drawn from one sample of a study of neurological immune-mediated disorders. From the 5' RACE reads, TCRdb called clonotypes with MiXCR, one entry per CDR3 protein. The table has 55,000 to 70,000 distinct CDR3 sequences, roughly a tenth seen once. The sample taken for sequencing was PBMCs. These receptors were collected from a male donor with HTLV-1-associated myelopathy (HAM/TSP). CDR3s include the opening cysteine and the closing phenylalanine or tryptophan. A D gene is named only where the DNA matches it firmly. A clone size is listed for some rows: how often the clone was seen (once, few, many), or a class if it is expanded.

TRBD2,TRBV11-3,15,TRBJ2-1,NA,TGTGCCAGCAGCTTAGGGGTGCGGGGGGGCAATGAGCAGTTCTTC,CASSLGVRGGNEQFF
TRBD1,TRBV6-2/TRBV6-3,14,TRBJ2-5,many,TGTGCCAGCACGGGGGACAGGGGGCATGAGACCCAGTACTTC,CASTGDRGHETQYF
NA,TRBV6-1,15,TRBJ1-2,many,TGTGCCAGCAGCTCTGGGGTGCCTCCTAACTATGGCTACACCTTC,CASSSGVPPNYGYTF
NA,TRBV10-3,14,TRBJ2-7,many,TGTGCCATCAGTGAGAACGACAACTCCTACGAGCAGTACTTC,CAISENDNSYEQYF
NA,TRBV6-5,15,TRBJ1-5,many,TGTGCCAGCAGAGCAAGGGGAGGTAGCAATCAGCCCCAGCATTTT,CASRARGGSNQPQHF
NA,TRBV5-1,15,TRBJ2-7,many,TGCGCCAGCAGCGGGACGGGTTTGAGGTCCTACGAGCAGTACTTC,CASSGTGLRSYEQYF
NA,TRBV5-5,16,TRBJ1-2,many,TGTGCCAGCAGCTCCAGGGGCGGAAGAGCCAACTATGGCTACACCTTC,CASSSRGGRANYGYTF
TRBD1,TRBV5-6,14,TRBJ2-5,medium-sized,TGTGCCAGCAGCGGACAGGCAGCTCAAGAGACCCAGTACTTC,CASSGQAAQETQYF
NA,TRBV20-1,13,TRBJ2-1,many,TGCAGTGCTAGAGCCGGGGTCTACAATGAGCAGTTCTTC,CSARAGVYNEQFF
NA,TRBV5-1,15,TRBJ2-2,many,TGCGCCAGCAGCTTGACAGGTCAAGACACCGGGGAGCTGTTTTTT,CASSLTGQDTGELFF
NA,TRBV20-1,14,TRBJ1-6,many,TGCAGTGCTAGACTGAATAGACAGTCTTCACCCCTCCACTTT,CSARLNRQSSPLHF
TRBD1,TRBV7-9,14,TRBJ1-5,many,TGTGCCAGCAGCTTACAGACAGGGGAACAGCCCCAGCATTTT,CASSLQTGEQPQHF
NA,TRBV5-1,14,TRBJ1-1,many,TGCGCCAGCAGCTTGGAGACACTTAACACTGAAGCTTTCTTT,CASSLETLNTEAFF
NA,TRBV12-3/TRBV12-4,16,TRBJ1-2,many,TGTGCCAGCAGTTTAGGGGTTCAGGACCTACTGGATGGCTACACCTTC,CASSLGVQDLLDGYTF
NA,TRBV6-2/TRBV6-3,14,TRBJ1-5,few,TGTGCCAGCAGTTTTATAGGATCCGGTCAGCCCCAGCATTTT,CASSFIGSGQPQHF
TRBD2,TRBV7-2,15,TRBJ2-1,many,TGTGCCAGCAGCGCCGGGACTACTTTATACAATGAGCAGTTCTTC,CASSAGTTLYNEQFF
TRBD2,TRBV6-5,12,TRBJ2-7,many,TGTGCCAGCAGTTCGGGGGGATACGAGCAGTACTTC,CASSSGGYEQYF
NA,TRBV25-1,13,TRBJ2-7,many,TGTGCCAGCAGTGAATTATCCAGGGACGAGCAGTACTTC,CASSELSRDEQYF
TRBD1,TRBV9,17,TRBJ1-4,many,TGTGCCAGCAGCCCACGAAGGACAGGCCCAACTAATGAAAAACTGTTTTTT,CASSPRRTGPTNEKLFF
NA,TRBV4-3,15,TRBJ2-7,many,TGCGCCAGCAGCCAAGAGTTAGGCCCATCCTACGAGCAGTACTTC,CASSQELGPSYEQYF
TRBD1,TRBV6-2/TRBV6-3,13,TRBJ1-5,NA,TGTGCCAGCAGTTACTCGACAGGGTTGTCCCAGCATTTT,CASSYSTGLSQHF
NA,TRBV6-5,14,TRBJ1-5,many,TGTGCCAGCAGCCTCCTGCCTGGCAATCAGCCCCAGCATTTT,CASSLLPGNQPQHF
NA,TRBV5-1,12,TRBJ2-3,many,TGCGCCAGCAGCTTGGATGCAGATACGCAGTATTTT,CASSLDADTQYF
NA,TRBV6-5,16,TRBJ1-6,NA,TGTGCCAGCAGGGAACAACAGGGAGCTGGGAATTCACCCCTCCACTTT,CASREQQGAGNSPLHF
NA,TRBV7-8,13,TRBJ2-4,once,TGTGCCAGCAGCTTAGCGGGAAGGGACATTCGGTACTTC,CASSLAGRDIRYF
TRBD2,TRBV5-1,15,TRBJ2-7,NA,TGCGCCAGCAGCTTGGGGCTAGCGGGGGCCTACGAGCAGTACTTC,CASSLGLAGAYEQYF
TRBD1,TRBV11-3,16,TRBJ2-1,many,TGTGCCAGCAGCTTCCCCGGGACAGGGATATACAATGAGCAGTTCTTC,CASSFPGTGIYNEQFF
TRBD1,TRBV7-2,13,TRBJ1-1,many,TGTGCCAGCAGCTTAGAAGAGGGCAGGGGGGCTTTCTTT,CASSLEEGRGAFF
NA,TRBV28,14,TRBJ1-2,many,TGTGCCAGCAGTTCCCCGGGACTTAGGGATGGCTACACCTTC,CASSSPGLRDGYTF
NA,TRBV5-1,14,TRBJ1-1,many,TGCGCCAGCAGCTCACAGATCATGAACACTGAAGCTTTCTTT,CASSSQIMNTEAFF
NA,TRBV20-1,14,TRBJ2-7,many,TGCAGTGCTCTCTTGGGGGGGGCCTCCTACGAGCAGTACTTC,CSALLGGASYEQYF
NA,TRBV11-2,14,TRBJ2-5,many,TGTGCCAGCAGCCTTGCCGGGCCCTCGGAGACCCAGTACTTC,CASSLAGPSETQYF
NA,TRBV4-3,16,TRBJ2-3,many,TGCGCCAGCAGCCAAGAGGGCAGGGCCATCACAGATACGCAGTATTTT,CASSQEGRAITDTQYF
NA,TRBV4-2,14,TRBJ1-4,many,TGTGCCAGCAGCCAAGATGAGGGGCGAGAAAAACTGTTTTTT,CASSQDEGREKLFF
NA,TRBV2,14,TRBJ2-5,few,TGTGCCAGCAGTTCCCGGGGGACAGTGGAGACCCAGTACTTC,CASSSRGTVETQYF
NA,TRBV11-2,15,TRBJ2-6,NA,TGTGCCAGCAGCCCTGTAAACTCTGGGGCCAACGTCCTGACTTTC,CASSPVNSGANVLTF
NA,TRBV28,13,TRBJ1-3,many,TGTGCCAGCAGAATAAATTCTGGAAACACCATATATTTT,CASRINSGNTIYF
TRBD1,TRBV12-3/TRBV12-4,13,TRBJ2-7,NA,TGTGCCAGCAGACAGGGGACGGTCTACGAGCAGTACTTC,CASRQGTVYEQYF
NA,TRBV10-2,14,TRBJ1-2,many,TGCGCCAGCAGTTACAGGGCCGACATCTATGGCTACACCTTC,CASSYRADIYGYTF
NA,TRBV5-5,14,TRBJ1-2,many,TGTGCCAGCAGCTTGAGGGGGGAGGCGGATGGCTACACCTTC,CASSLRGEADGYTF
NA,TRBV6-2/TRBV6-3,16,TRBJ1-5,many,TGTGCCAGCAGTTACGCCGGCAGGACCCGCAATCAGCCCCAGCATTTT,CASSYAGRTRNQPQHF
NA,TRBV5-1,17,TRBJ1-2,many,TGCGCCAGCAGCTCGGAAGATGGGACACGCGAGGTCTATGGCTACACCTTC,CASSSEDGTREVYGYTF
TRBD1,TRBV7-7,15,TRBJ2-2,many,TGTGCCAGCAGCACCAGACAGGGGGCTAACGGGGAGCTGTTTTTT,CASSTRQGANGELFF
NA,TRBV11-2,16,TRBJ2-7,many,TGTGCCAGCAGCTTAGGACCAGGGGGGGGCGCCTACGAGCAGTACTTC,CASSLGPGGGAYEQYF
NA,TRBV9,13,TRBJ2-5,few,TGTGCCAGCAGCGTAGGAGGGCGGGAGACCCAGTACTTC,CASSVGGRETQYF
NA,TRBV12-3/TRBV12-4,14,TRBJ2-7,many,TGTGCCAGCAGCCTTGGACTGCGGACCTACGAGCAGTACTTC,CASSLGLRTYEQYF
NA,TRBV10-3,15,TRBJ2-3,many,TGTGCCATCAGTGGAAGCGTCACTGGGGCAGATACGCAGTATTTT,CAISGSVTGADTQYF
TRBD1,TRBV20-1,14,TRBJ1-5,many,TGCAGTGCTAGCACAGGGGGTACCAATCAGCCCCAGCATTTT,CSASTGGTNQPQHF
TRBD1,TRBV4-3,15,TRBJ1-6,many,TGCGCCAGCAGCCAAGATGGGACAGTGAATTCACCCCTCCACTTT,CASSQDGTVNSPLHF
NA,TRBV10-3,13,TRBJ1-2,NA,TGTGCCATCAGTGATGGGGGCGGCTATGGCTACACCTTC,CAISDGGGYGYTF
NA,TRBV29-1,13,TRBJ1-1,many,TGCAGCGTTGATGAGGGCCAGAACACTGAAGCTTTCTTT,CSVDEGQNTEAFF
NA,TRBV7-9,15,TRBJ2-1,many,TGTGCCAGCAGCCCCCAGACATATTCCTACAATGAGCAGTTCTTC,CASSPQTYSYNEQFF
NA,TRBV21-1,16,TRBJ2-1,many,TGTGCCAGCAGCAAAGCGCTGGGAGAGGGGGACAATGAGCAGTTCTTC,CASSKALGEGDNEQFF